Described below is a single TCR beta chain sequence and its context. These data belong to a study of PD-L1 blockade in urothelial cancer. Study background: Patients previously received 0 to 3 chemotherapy regimens. The median number of T cells present in blood samples was about 140,000.

Time point here: pretreatment peripheral blood. Profiled with immunoSEQ multiplex PCR; TCRdb holds only in-frame clones, not every one. Here the sample spans roughly 50,000 clones, about 75% being singletons. The CDR3 runs 11 residues. Per germline, CDR1 DFQATT and CDR2 SNEGSKA (reference sequence). V was cut by 5 bases and J by 3 bases, with 7 bases left in between. The J gene is TRBJ2-5, the V gene TRBV20-1, with D possibly TRBD2 on 6 matching bases. This specimen consisted of PBMCs, obtained around atezolizumab (anti-PD-L1) treatment. The sequence came from a man aged 65 to 85 with urothelial cancer. The CDR3 sequence: CSASGEETQYF. Here the CDR3 DNA reads TGCAGTGCTTCGGGAGAAGAGACCCAGTACTTC.